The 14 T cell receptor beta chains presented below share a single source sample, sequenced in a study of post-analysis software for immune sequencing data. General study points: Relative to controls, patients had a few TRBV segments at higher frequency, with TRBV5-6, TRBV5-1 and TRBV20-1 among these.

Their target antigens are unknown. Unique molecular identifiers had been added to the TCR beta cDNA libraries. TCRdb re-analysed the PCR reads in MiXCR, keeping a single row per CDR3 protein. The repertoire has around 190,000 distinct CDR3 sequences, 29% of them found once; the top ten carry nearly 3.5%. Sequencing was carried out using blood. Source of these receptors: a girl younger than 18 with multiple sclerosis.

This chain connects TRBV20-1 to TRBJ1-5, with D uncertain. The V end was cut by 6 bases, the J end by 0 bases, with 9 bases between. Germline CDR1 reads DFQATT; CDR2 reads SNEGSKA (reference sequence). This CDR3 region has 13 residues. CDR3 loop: CSAPDNSNQPQHF. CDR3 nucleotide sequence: TGCAGTGCCCCCGACAATAGCAATCAGCCCCAGCATTTT.

The CDR3 region is CASSESRGLAGVGTGELFF. Here the CDR3 DNA reads TGTGCCAGCAGTGAATCCAGGGGACTAGCGGGAGTGGGCACCGGGGAGCTGTTTTTT. The chain couples TRBV25-1 to TRBJ2-2; the match to TRBD2 covers 14 bases. Germline V gene sequence: CDR1 MGHDK, CDR2 SYGVNS. V shed 1 base and J 4 bases; nucleotides not matched to a gene: 8. The CDR3 loop spans 19 amino acids.

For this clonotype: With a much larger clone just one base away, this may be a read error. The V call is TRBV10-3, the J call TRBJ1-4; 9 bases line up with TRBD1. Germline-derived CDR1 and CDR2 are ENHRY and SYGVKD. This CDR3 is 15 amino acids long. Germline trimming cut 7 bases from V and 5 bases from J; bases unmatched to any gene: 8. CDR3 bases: TGTGCCATCAACCCGTGGGACAGGGAAAATGAAAAACTGTTTTTT. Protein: CAINPWDRENEKLFF.

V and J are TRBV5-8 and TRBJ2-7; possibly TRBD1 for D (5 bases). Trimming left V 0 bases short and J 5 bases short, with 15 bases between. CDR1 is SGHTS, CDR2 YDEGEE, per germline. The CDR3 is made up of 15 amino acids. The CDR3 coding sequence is TGTGCCAGCAGCTTGGCTGGGCAGGGTCTCCACGAGCAGTACTTC. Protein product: CASSLAGQGLHEQYF.

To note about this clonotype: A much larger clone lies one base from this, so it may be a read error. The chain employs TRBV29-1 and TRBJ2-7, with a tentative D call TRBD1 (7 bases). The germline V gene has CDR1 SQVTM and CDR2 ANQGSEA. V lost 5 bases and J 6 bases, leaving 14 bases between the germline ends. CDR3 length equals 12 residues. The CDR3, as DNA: TGCAGCGTTACCGGCAGGGGGGCCGAGCAGTACTTC. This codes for CSVTGRGAEQYF.

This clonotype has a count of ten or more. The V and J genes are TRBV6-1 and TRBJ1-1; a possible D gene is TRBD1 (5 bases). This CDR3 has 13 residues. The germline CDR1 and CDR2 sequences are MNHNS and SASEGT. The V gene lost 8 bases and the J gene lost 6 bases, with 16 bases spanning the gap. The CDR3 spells CASRTLGGPEAFF. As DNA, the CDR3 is TGTGCCAGCCGGACACTCGGGGGACCTGAAGCTTTCTTT.

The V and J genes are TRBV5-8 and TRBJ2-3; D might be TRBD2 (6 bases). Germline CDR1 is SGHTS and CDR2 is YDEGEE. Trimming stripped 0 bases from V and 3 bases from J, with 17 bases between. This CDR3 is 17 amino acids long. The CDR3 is CASSLGFGHGRTDTQYF. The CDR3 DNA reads TGTGCCAGCAGCTTGGGCTTTGGGCATGGGAGGACAGATACGCAGTATTTT.

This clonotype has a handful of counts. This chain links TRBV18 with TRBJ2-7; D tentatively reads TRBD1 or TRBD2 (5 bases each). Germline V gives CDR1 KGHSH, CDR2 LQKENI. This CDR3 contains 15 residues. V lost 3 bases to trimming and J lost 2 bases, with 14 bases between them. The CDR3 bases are TGTGCCAGCTCACCCGCCGGGACGGCGACCTACGAGCAGTACTTC. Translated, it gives CASSPAGTATYEQYF.

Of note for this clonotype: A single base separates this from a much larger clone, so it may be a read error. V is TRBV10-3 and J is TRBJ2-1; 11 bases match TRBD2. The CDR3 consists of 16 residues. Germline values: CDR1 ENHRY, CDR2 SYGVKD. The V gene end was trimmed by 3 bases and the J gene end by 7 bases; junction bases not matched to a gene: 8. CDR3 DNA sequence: TGTGCCATCAGTGATAGTACTAGCGGGAGCGCGAATGAGCAGTTCTTC. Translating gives CAISDSTSGSANEQFF.

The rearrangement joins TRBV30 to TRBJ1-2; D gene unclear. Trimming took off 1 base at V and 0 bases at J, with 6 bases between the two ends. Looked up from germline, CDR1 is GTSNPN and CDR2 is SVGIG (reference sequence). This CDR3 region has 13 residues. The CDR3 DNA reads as TGTGCCTGGAGTGAAGGGTCTAACTATGGCTACACCTTC. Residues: CAWSEGSNYGYTF.

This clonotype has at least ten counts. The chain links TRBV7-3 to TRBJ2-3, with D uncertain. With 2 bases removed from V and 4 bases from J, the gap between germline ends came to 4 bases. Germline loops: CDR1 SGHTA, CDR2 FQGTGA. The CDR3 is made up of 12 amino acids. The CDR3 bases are TGTGCCAGCAGCTTAGGGCCAGATACGCAGTATTTT. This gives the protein CASSLGPDTQYF. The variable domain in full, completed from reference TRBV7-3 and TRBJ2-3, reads GAGVSQTPSNKVTEKGKYVELRCDPISGHTALYWYRQSLGQGPEFLIYFQGTGAADDSGLPNDRFFAVRPEGSVSTLKIQRTERGDSAVYLCASSLGPDTQYFGPGTRLTVL.

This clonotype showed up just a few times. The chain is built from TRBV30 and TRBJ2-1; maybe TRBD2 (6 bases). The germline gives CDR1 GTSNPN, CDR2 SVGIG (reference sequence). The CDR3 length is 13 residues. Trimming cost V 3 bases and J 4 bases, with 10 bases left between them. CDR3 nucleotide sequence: TGTGCCTGGAGATCGGGACTTTACAATGAGCAGTTCTTC. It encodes CAWRSGLYNEQFF.

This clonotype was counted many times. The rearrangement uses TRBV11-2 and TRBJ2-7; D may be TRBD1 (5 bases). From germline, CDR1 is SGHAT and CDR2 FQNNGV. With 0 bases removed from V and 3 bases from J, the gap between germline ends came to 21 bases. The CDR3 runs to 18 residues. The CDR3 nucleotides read TGTGCCAGCAGCTTAGATCGCTCGGGCAGGGCGATTTTCTACGAGCAGTACTTC. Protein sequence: CASSLDRSGRAIFYEQYF.

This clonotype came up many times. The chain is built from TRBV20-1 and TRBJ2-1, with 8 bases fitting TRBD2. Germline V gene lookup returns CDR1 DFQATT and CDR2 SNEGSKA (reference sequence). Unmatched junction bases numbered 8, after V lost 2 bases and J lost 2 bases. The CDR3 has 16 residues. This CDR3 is CSARQGSGNTYNEQFF. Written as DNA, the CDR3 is TGCAGTGCTAGACAAGGTAGCGGGAACACCTACAATGAGCAGTTCTTC.